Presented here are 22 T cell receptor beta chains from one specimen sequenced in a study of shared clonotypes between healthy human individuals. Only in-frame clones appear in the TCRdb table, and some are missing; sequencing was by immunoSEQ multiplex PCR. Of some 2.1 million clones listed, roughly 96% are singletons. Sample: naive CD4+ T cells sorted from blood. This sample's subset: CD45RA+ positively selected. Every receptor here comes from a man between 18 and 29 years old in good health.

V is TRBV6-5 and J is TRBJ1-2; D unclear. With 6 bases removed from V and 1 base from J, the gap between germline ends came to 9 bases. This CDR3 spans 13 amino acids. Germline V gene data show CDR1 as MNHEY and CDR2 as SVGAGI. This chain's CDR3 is CASSSVSNYGYTF. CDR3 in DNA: TGTGCCAGCAGCTCCGTCAGTAACTATGGCTACACCTTC.

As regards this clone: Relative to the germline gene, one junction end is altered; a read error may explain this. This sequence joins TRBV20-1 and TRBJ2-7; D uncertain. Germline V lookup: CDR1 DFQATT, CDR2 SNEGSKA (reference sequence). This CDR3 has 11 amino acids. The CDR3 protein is CSARRSDEQYF. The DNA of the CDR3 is TGCAGTGCTAGACGCTCCGACGAGCAGTACTTC.

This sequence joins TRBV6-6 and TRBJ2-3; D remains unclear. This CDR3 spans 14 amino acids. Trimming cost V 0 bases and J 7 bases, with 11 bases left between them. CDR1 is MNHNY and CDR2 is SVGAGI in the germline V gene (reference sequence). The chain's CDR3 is CASSYSTTPYTQYF. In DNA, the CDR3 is TGTGCCAGCAGTTACTCGACGACCCCTTATACGCAGTATTTT.

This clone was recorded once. In nucleotides, the CDR3 is TGTGCCACCAGCGACAGGGGCAATTCACCCCTCCACTTT. It codes for CATSDRGNSPLHF. This chain joins TRBV15 and TRBJ1-6; 8 positions agree with TRBD1. V lost 5 bases, J lost 7 bases, and 1 base stayed unmatched. The V gene's germline CDR1 is LNHNV and CDR2 YYDKDF (reference sequence). The CDR3 loop spans 13 amino acids.

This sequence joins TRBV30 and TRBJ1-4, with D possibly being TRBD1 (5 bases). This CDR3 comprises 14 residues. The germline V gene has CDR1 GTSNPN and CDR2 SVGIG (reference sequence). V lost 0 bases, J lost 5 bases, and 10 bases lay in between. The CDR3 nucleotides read TGTGCCTGGAGTGTAGACAGAGTGAATGAAAAACTGTTTTTT. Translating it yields CAWSVDRVNEKLFF.

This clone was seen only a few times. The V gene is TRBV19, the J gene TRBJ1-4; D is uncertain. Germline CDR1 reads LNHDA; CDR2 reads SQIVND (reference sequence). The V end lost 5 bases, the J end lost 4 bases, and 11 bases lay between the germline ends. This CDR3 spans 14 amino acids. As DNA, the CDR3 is TGTGCCAGTAGTTATCCCAGCGGTAATGAAAAACTGTTTTTT. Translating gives CASSYPSGNEKLFF.

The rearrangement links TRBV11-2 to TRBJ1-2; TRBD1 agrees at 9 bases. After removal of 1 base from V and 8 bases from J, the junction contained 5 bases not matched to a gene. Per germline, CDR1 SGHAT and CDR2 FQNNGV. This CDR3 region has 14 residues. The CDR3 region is CASSLVQGAFGYTF. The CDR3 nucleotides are TGTGCCAGCAGCTTAGTACAGGGGGCTTTCGGCTACACCTTC.

The CDR3 DNA reads as TGCGCCAGCAGCTTGACCTTAGCGGGGCCGTACAATGAGCAGTTCTTC. Translating gives CASSLTLAGPYNEQFF. This sequence joins TRBV5-1 and TRBJ2-1; 8 bases fit TRBD2. CDR3 length equals 16 residues. Germline V gene lookup returns CDR1 SGHRS and CDR2 YFSETQ. V shed 1 base, J shed 4 bases, and the junction held 7 bases outside the gene matches.

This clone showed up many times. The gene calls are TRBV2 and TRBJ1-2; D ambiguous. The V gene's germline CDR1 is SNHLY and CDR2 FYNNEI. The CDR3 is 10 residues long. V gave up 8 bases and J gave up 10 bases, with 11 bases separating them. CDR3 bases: TGTGCCAGCTCAACAGAAACCTACACCTTC. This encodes CASSTETYTF.

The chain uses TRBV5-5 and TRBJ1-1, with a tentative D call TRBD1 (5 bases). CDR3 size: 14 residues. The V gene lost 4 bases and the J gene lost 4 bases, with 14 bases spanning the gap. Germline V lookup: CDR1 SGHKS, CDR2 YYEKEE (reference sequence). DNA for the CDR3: TGTGCCAGCAGCGGCCTGGAGAGGGGCACTGAAGCTTTCTTT. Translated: CASSGLERGTEAFF.

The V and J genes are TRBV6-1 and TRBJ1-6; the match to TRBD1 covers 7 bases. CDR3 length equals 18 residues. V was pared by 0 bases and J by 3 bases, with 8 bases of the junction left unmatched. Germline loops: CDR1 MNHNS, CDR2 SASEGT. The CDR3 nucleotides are TGTGCCAGCAGTGAAGCGGGGGACAGAGCTCTCTATAATTCACCCCTCCACTTT. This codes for CASSEAGDRALYNSPLHF.

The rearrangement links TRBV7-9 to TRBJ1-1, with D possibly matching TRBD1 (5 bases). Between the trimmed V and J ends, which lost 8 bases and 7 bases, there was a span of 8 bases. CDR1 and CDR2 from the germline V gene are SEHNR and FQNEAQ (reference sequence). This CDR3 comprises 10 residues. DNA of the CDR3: TGTGCCAGCGCAGGGCGTGAAGCTTTCTTT. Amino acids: CASAGREAFF.

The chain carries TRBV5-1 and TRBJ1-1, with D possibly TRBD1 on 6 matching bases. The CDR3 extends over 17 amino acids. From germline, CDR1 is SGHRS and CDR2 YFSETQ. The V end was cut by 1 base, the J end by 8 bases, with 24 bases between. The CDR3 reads CASSLSPGGTLAAEAFF. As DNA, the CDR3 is TGCGCCAGCAGCTTGTCTCCTGGGGGGACACTCGCGGCCGAAGCTTTCTTT.

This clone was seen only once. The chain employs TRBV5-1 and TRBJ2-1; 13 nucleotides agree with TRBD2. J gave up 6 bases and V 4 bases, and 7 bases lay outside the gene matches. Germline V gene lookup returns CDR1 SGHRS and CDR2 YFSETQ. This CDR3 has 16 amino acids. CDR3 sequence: CASSKSGTSGANEQFF. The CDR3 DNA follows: TGCGCCAGCAGCAAGTCCGGGACTAGCGGGGCCAATGAGCAGTTCTTC.

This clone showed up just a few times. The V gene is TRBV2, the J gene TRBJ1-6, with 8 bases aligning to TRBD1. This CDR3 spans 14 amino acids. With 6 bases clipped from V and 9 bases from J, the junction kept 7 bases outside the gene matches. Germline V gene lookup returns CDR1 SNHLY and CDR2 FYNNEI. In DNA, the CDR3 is TGTGCCAGCAGAGACAGGGGAATGGTTTCACCCCTCCACTTT. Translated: CASRDRGMVSPLHF.

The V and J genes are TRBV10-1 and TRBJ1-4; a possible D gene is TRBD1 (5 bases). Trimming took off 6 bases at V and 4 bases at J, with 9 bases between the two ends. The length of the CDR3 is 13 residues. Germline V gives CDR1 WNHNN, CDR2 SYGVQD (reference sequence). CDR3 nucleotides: TGCGCCAGCAGCGGGACCTTTAATGAAAAACTGTTTTTT. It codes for CASSGTFNEKLFF.

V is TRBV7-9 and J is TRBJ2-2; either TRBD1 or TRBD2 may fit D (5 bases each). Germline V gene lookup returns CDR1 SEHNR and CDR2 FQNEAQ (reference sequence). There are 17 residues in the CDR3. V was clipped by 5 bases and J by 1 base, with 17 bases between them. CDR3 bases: TGTGCCAGCAGCCCAGGAATCGGGACCAAGAACACCGGGGAGCTGTTTTTT. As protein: CASSPGIGTKNTGELFF. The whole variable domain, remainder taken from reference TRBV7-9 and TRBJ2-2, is DTGVSQNPRHKITKRGQNVTFRCDPISEHNRLYWYRQTLGQGPEFLTYFQNEAQLEKSRLLSDRFSAERPKGSFSTLEIQRTEQGDSAMYLCASSPGIGTKNTGELFFGEGSRLTVL.

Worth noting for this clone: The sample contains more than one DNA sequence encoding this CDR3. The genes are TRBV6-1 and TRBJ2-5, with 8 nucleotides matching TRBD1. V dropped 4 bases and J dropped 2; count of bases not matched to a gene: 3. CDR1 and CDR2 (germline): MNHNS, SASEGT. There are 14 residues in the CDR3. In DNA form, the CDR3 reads TGTGCCAGCAGTGGACAGGGGACGCAAGAGACCCAGTACTTC. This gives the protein CASSGQGTQETQYF.

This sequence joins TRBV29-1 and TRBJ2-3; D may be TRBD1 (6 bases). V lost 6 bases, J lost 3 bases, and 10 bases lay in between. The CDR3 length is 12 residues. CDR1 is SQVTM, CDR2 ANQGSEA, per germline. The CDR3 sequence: CSVADRTDTQYF. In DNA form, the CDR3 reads TGCAGCGTCGCGGACAGAACAGATACGCAGTATTTT.

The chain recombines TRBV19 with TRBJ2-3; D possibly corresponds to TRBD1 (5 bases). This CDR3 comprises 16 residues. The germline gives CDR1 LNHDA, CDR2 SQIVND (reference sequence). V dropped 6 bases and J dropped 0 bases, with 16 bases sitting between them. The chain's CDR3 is CASRVAAGISTDTQYF. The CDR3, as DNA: TGTGCCAGTAGGGTGGCCGCAGGGATCAGCACAGATACGCAGTATTTT. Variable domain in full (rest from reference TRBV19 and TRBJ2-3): DGGITQSPKYLFRKEGQNVTLSCEQNLNHDAMYWYRQDPGQGLRLIYYSQIVNDFQKGDIAEGYSVSREKKESFPLTVTSAQKNPTAFYLCASRVAAGISTDTQYFGPGTRLTVL.

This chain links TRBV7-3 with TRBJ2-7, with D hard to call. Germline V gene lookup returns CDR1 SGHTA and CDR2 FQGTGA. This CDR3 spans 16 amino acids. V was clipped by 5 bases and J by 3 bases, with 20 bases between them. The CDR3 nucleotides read TGTGCCAGCAGCCCTCTGGTATACGAAACCCACTACGAGCAGTACTTC. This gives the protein CASSPLVYETHYEQYF.

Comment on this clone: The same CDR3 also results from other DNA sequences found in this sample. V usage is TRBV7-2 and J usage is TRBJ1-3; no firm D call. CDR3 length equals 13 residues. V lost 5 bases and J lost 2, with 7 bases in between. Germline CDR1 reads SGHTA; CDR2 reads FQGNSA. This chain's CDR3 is CASSLDPGNTIYF. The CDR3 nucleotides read TGTGCCAGCAGCCTAGACCCTGGAAACACCATATATTTT.